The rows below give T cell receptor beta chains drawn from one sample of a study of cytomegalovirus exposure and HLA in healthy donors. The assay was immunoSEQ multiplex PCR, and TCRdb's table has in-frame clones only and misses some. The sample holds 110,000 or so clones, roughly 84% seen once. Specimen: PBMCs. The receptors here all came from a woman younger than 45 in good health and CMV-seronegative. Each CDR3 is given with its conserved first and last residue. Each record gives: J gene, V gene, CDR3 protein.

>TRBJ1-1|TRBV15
CATSRGDRGNTEAFF
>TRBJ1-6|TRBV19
CASSIGGESSPLHF
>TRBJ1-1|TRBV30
CAWSDLNTYTEAFF
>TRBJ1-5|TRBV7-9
CASSSTGGINQPQHF
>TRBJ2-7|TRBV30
CAWSTWDKSYEQYF
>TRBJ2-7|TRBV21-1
CASSKVLGGESSYEQYF
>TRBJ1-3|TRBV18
CASSPQAGGISGNTIYF
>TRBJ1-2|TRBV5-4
CASSRGQERLKANYGYTF
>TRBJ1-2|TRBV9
CASSVAPTAGYGYTF
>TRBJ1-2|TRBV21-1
CASSKSESRTGGDYGYTF
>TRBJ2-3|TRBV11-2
CASSIRPGGTDTQYF
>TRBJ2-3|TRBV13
CASSFSGGARPDTQYF
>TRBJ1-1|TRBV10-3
CAISEGRNTEAFF
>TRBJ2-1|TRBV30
CATSGAHDNEQFF
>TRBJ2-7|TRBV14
CASSHQAADEQYF
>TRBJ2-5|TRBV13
CASSLRLGETQYF
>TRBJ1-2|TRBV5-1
CASSLLGDRASVYGYTF
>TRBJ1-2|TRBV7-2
CASSHDSANYGYTF
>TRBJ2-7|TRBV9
CASSVGGQVSYEQYF
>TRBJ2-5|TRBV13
CASSSLLPFGTQYF